A selection of T cell receptor beta chains follows, all from one sample in a study of shared clonotypes between healthy human individuals. Repertoires were generated with immunoSEQ multiplex PCR, while TCRdb's copy carries only in-frame clones and drops some. The table has 900,000 to 1,200,000 clones, 70% to 80% seen once; the top ten hold roughly 0.61%. The sample was memory CD4+ T cells from PBMCs. The receptors shown here come from a young man in good health. Some clones in this sample may be carry-over from other donors' samples. Both conserved end residues are part of each CDR3. A D gene is named only where the DNA matches it firmly. Clone size appears in some rows only: once, few, many, or a class for an expanded clone.

V	D	J	size	DNA	CDR3
TRBV5-1	.	TRBJ2-7	few	TGCGCCAGCAGCTTGGCCGGGGGAGGACTCTACGAGCAGTACTTC	CASSLAGGGLYEQYF
TRBV28	.	TRBJ1-4	.	TGTGCCAGCAGTTTAACCGGATCAACTAATGAAAAACTGTTTTTT	CASSLTGSTNEKLFF
TRBV5-4	.	TRBJ1-2	.	TGTGCCAGCAGCTTTGCGGCAGGGCAAAGTGAAGGCTACACCTTC	CASSFAAGQSEGYTF
TRBV4-3	.	TRBJ1-2	.	TGCGCCAGCAGCCAAGATATGACTGACTATGGCTACACCTTC	CASSQDMTDYGYTF
TRBV6-1	.	TRBJ1-4	.	TGTGCCAGCAGTGAACAGCTCGAGAATGAAAAACTGTTTTTT	CASSEQLENEKLFF
TRBV19	.	TRBJ1-4	.	TGTGCCAGTAGTATGGGGGATTGGGCTCCTCATGAAAAACTGTTTTTT	CASSMGDWAPHEKLFF
TRBV2	TRBD1	TRBJ1-2	few	TGTGCCTCCAATCGGGACAGCTATGGCTACACCTTC	CASNRDSYGYTF
TRBV7-2	.	TRBJ1-1	.	TGTGCCAGCAGCTACTGGAGGGGAGGCACTGAAGCTTTCTTT	CASSYWRGGTEAFF
TRBV5-5	TRBD1	TRBJ1-5	.	TGTGCCAGCAGCTCAGGACAGGGGCAGGGGAATCAGCCCCAGCATTTT	CASSSGQGQGNQPQHF
TRBV5-1	TRBD2	TRBJ2-7	.	TGCGCCAGCAGCTTAAAGCGGGGGGCAAGGGACGAGCAGTACTTC	CASSLKRGARDEQYF
TRBV4-2	.	TRBJ2-7	once	TGTGCCAGCAGCCCGACGGGGGTTTCCTACGAGCAGTACTTC	CASSPTGVSYEQYF
TRBV4-1	.	TRBJ1-5	.	TGCGCCAGCAGCCAAGTTGCGATCGGGGTCGGAGAAAATCAGCCCCAGCATTTT	CASSQVAIGVGENQPQHF
TRBV11-2	TRBD2	TRBJ2-5	few	TGTGCCAGCAGCTTAGGGACTAGCGGGAGGGGGGAGACCCAGTACTTC	CASSLGTSGRGETQYF
TRBV19	TRBD2	TRBJ2-7	.	TGTGCCAGTAGTATAGCTAGCGGCGGCTACGAGCAGTACTTC	CASSIASGGYEQYF
TRBV12-5	TRBD1	TRBJ2-5	many	TGTGCTAGGGTAGCCGAAGATCCGGGACAGGGAAAAGAGACCCAGTACTTC	CARVAEDPGQGKETQYF
TRBV5-1	TRBD1	TRBJ1-2	.	TGCGCCAGCAGCTGGGGACAGGGGGCCGGTGGCTACACCTTC	CASSWGQGAGGYTF
TRBV18	TRBD2	TRBJ2-5	.	TGTGCCAGCTCACCACCGCGCAGCGGGATTGGTGAGACCCAGTACTTC	CASSPPRSGIGETQYF
TRBV5-6	.	TRBJ2-1	.	TGTGCCAGCAGCTTGGGACCGTTCAATGAGCAGTTCTTC	CASSLGPFNEQFF
TRBV28	.	TRBJ1-5	once	TGTGCCAGCAGTTTTGGCGGGAGCAATCAGCCCCAGCATTTT	CASSFGGSNQPQHF
TRBV19	TRBD1	TRBJ2-2	.	TGTGCCAGTCACAGAGACAGGGTGGGCACCGGGGAGCTGTTTTTT	CASHRDRVGTGELFF
TRBV5-1	.	TRBJ2-3	.	TGCGCCAGCAGCTTGGATACCGGGAGCACAGATACGCAGTATTTT	CASSLDTGSTDTQYF
TRBV10-1	.	TRBJ2-5	.	TGCGCCAGCAGTCAGTCTAGATACGAGACCCAGTACTTC	CASSQSRYETQYF
TRBV7-2	.	TRBJ2-7	.	TGTGCCAGCAGCCCCTGGGCGGATCGGGACTACGAGCAGTACTTC	CASSPWADRDYEQYF
TRBV28	.	TRBJ2-7	.	TGTGCCAGCAGTCCTAGTGGCTACACCTCCTACGAGCAGTACTTC	CASSPSGYTSYEQYF
TRBV2	.	TRBJ1-5	.	TGTGCCAGCAGCGGGACTGGTGGGCAGCCCCAGCATTTT	CASSGTGGQPQHF
TRBV18	.	TRBJ2-1	.	TGTGCCAGCTCACCCTTCGGGGGTGTTTCCTATGAGCAGTTCTTC	CASSPFGGVSYEQFF
TRBV18	.	TRBJ1-1	.	TGTGCCAGCTCACCAGGACAGAGCACTGAAGCTTTCTTT	CASSPGQSTEAFF